Sequencing of this T cell receptor beta chain was carried out in a study of T cell repertoires in cytomegalovirus infection. At the level of the study: Indicated by public TCR beta signatures were CMV infection and matching HLA type.

TCRdb fed the reads into MiXCR, producing one record per CDR3 protein. The sample lists fewer than 850,000 distinct CDR3 sequences; 25% to 35% were seen once. This clonotype was found a few times. The antigen is undetermined. Germline CDR1 DFQATT, CDR2 SNEGSKA (reference sequence). The CDR3 has 16 amino acids. V was pared by 2 bases and J by 4 bases, with 20 bases between. The V gene is TRBV20-1, the J gene TRBJ1-1; D is uncertain. The clonotype comes from a human donor in good health (CMV status not recorded). Some clones in this sample may be carry-over from other donors' samples. The specimen was cultured CD8+ T cells from PBMCs, collected from culture after CMV antigen stimulation. CDR3 region: CSARSGFGVRVTEAFF. In DNA, the CDR3 is TGCAGTGCTAGATCTGGGTTCGGGGTAAGGGTCACTGAAGCTTTCTTT.